This note documents a single T cell receptor (beta chain) sequence. Between the trimmed V and J ends, which lost 7 bases and 4 bases, there was a span of 13 bases. CDR3 length: 13 amino acids. Germline CDR1 is LGHNA and CDR2 is YSLEER. Authors' data handling: Estimated nucleated cell counts came from reference gene primer amplification. TCRdb's table, derived via immunoSEQ multiplex PCR, lists solely in-frame clones and lacks some. V and J calls plus clone size are reproduced from that table; the DNA served to infer D and trimming. Of 30,000 to 45,000 clones listed, around 90% were seen once; the top ten hold about 12%. This sample was taken from a study of blood T cell repertoires in COVID-19. The wider study: COVID-19 samples from acute and convalescent phases originated in the United States, Italy and Spain. T cells, B-cell-depleted T cells, or PBMCs supplied cDNA or gDNA.

The clonotype comes from a man aged 65 to 85 with acute or convalescent COVID-19. The chain combines TRBV4-3 with TRBJ1-1; perhaps TRBD1 as D (6 bases). Input material: peripheral blood. The CDR3 loop is CASKAGAGTEAFF. The CDR3 DNA reads as TGCGCCAGCAAGGCAGGGGCAGGCACTGAAGCTTTCTTT.